These T cell receptor beta chains were read from a single sample in a study of human T cells and chemical hapten exposure. TCRdb re-derived calls from the RACE reads in MiXCR, one entry per CDR3 protein. The repertoire holds 250,000 or so distinct CDR3 sequences, with 7.7% as singletons. The input for sequencing was whole blood, taken in connection with sensitization to the hapten diphenylcyclopropenone (DPC). Source of these receptors: a man aged 18 to 29 with alopecia areata. Some clones in this sample may be carry-over from other donors' samples. Each CDR3 is given with its conserved first and last residue. The D gene is left open where the match is weak. Clone size is not always given. Where it is, it says once, few, many or a class for expanded clones.

CDR3 protein	CDR3 DNA	clone size	D gene	V gene	J gene
CSVGGNSNQPQHF	TGCAGCGTAGGGGGAAATAGCAATCAGCCCCAGCATTTT	few	-	TRBV29-1	TRBJ1-5
CASSYVLPSGANVLTF	TGTGCCAGCAGTTACGTTTTACCCTCTGGGGCCAACGTCCTGACTTTC	few	-	TRBV6-2/TRBV6-3	TRBJ2-6
CASSFRGNNEQFF	TGTGCCAGCAGCTTTCGGGGAAACAATGAGCAGTTCTTC	-	-	TRBV5-4	TRBJ2-1
CASRSDRMTDTIYF	TGTGCCAGCAGGTCGGACAGGATGACGGACACCATATATTTT	-	TRBD1	TRBV12-3/TRBV12-4	TRBJ1-3
CASSLLGRRSPLHF	TGTGCCAGCAGCTTATTAGGGAGACGGTCACCCCTCCACTTT	-	-	TRBV7-6	TRBJ1-6
CASSYSRVTEAFF	TGTGCCAGCAGTTACTCCCGGGTTACTGAAGCTTTCTTT	many	-	TRBV6-6	TRBJ1-1
CASSLATRAAYGYTF	TGTGCCAGCAGCTTGGCCACCAGGGCGGCCTATGGCTACACCTTC	-	-	TRBV5-5	TRBJ1-2
CSASTQAGRGLAKNIQYF	TGCAGCGCCTCCACTCAAGCGGGGAGAGGTCTAGCCAAAAACATTCAGTACTTC	-	TRBD2	TRBV29-1	TRBJ2-4
CASTRQGKAFF	TGTGCCAGCACCCGACAGGGGAAGGCTTTCTTT	-	TRBD1	TRBV7-9	TRBJ1-1
CASSLGLAGGQGDTQYF	TGTGCCAGCAGCCTGGGACTAGCGGGGGGGCAAGGGGATACGCAGTATTTT	few	TRBD2	TRBV12-3/TRBV12-4	TRBJ2-3
CATWPNYSNQPQHF	TGTGCCACCTGGCCGAACTATAGCAATCAGCCCCAGCATTTT	-	-	TRBV28	TRBJ1-5
CASSSYQPQHF	TGTGCCAGCAGTTCATATCAGCCCCAGCATTTT	-	-	TRBV6-5	TRBJ1-5
CASSLRTSGGGGYRADTQYF	TGTGCCAGCAGCCTTCGGACTAGCGGGGGGGGTGGCTATCGCGCAGATACGCAGTATTTT	-	TRBD2	TRBV7-8	TRBJ2-3
CVTGLEETGELFF	TGTGTCACAGGCCTCGAGGAGACCGGGGAGCTGTTTTTT	-	-	TRBV6-2/TRBV6-3	TRBJ2-2
CASSTERTGGGNTIYF	TGTGCCAGCAGCACCGAACGGACAGGGGGCGGAAACACCATATATTTT	-	TRBD1	TRBV7-9	TRBJ1-3
CASSVAGDTYNEQFF	TGTGCCAGCAGCGTAGCAGGTGATACCTACAATGAGCAGTTCTTC	-	-	TRBV9	TRBJ2-1
CASSPRDRLNTEAFF	TGTGCCAGCAGTCCGAGGGACAGATTGAACACTGAAGCTTTCTTT	-	TRBD1	TRBV7-9	TRBJ1-1
CANREGPDGEQFF	TGCGCCAACCGGGAGGGTCCCGACGGTGAGCAGTTCTTC	-	TRBD2	TRBV5-1	TRBJ2-1
CSAEPRLAEGVEQYF	TGCAGTGCTGAACCCCGACTAGCGGAGGGGGTCGAGCAGTACTTC	few	TRBD2	TRBV20-1	TRBJ2-7
CASSLSGGAFDTQYF	TGTGCCAGCAGCTTGAGCGGGGGGGCCTTTGATACGCAGTATTTT	-	TRBD2	TRBV7-2	TRBJ2-3
CSATRGSSYNSPLHF	TGCAGTGCCACTAGAGGAAGCTCCTATAATTCACCCCTCCACTTT	many	-	TRBV20-1	TRBJ1-6
CASRGAANYGYTF	TGCGCCAGCAGGGGGGCAGCTAACTATGGCTACACCTTC	-	-	TRBV4-3	TRBJ1-2
CATSDKGYEQYF	TGTGCCACCAGTGATAAGGGCTACGAGCAGTACTTC	-	-	TRBV24-1	TRBJ2-7
CASSESRGLQNQPQHF	TGCGCCAGCAGTGAGTCGAGGGGCCTCCAAAATCAGCCCCAGCATTTT	-	-	TRBV10-2	TRBJ1-5
CASSLYENYNEQFF	TGTGCCAGCAGCTTATACGAGAACTACAATGAGCAGTTCTTC	few	-	TRBV5-6	TRBJ2-1
CASSYAYRGGNTEAFF	TGTGCCAGCAGTTACGCGTACAGGGGAGGGAACACTGAAGCTTTCTTT	many	TRBD1	TRBV6-5	TRBJ1-1
CASNGEKLFF	TGTGCCAGCAATGGCGAAAAACTGTTTTTT	few	-	TRBV7-9	TRBJ1-4
CASSQDRGYGNTIYF	TGCGCCAGCAGCCAAGATAGGGGGTACGGAAACACCATATATTTT	many	-	TRBV4-3	TRBJ1-3
CASTLEGGSQPQHF	TGTGCCAGCACGTTGGAGGGTGGTAGTCAGCCCCAGCATTTT	-	-	TRBV2	TRBJ1-5
CASGLFRRAVF	TGTGCCAGCGGCCTTTTTCGACGGGCGGTATTT	few	-	TRBV6-5	TRBJ1-1
CASKEWGLSNSPLHF	TGTGCCAGCAAGGAATGGGGATTGAGTAATTCACCCCTCCACTTT	-	-	TRBV2	TRBJ1-6
CASRGLTGPGPQETQYF	TGTGCCAGCAGGGGACTGACAGGCCCCGGGCCCCAAGAGACCCAGTACTTC	few	-	TRBV11-2	TRBJ2-5
CAIRPTGASIYGYTF	TGTGCCATCAGACCTACAGGGGCCTCCATCTATGGCTACACCTTC	-	TRBD1	TRBV10-3	TRBJ1-2
CASSARLLREGYTF	TGTGCCAGCAGTGCCCGACTCCTTCGGGAGGGCTACACCTTC	-	-	TRBV6-1	TRBJ1-2
CSALGAFF	TGCAGTGCTCTGGGAGCTTTCTTT	many	-	TRBV20-1	TRBJ1-1
CASSPWGQAEYGYTF	TGCGCCAGCAGCCCCTGGGGGCAGGCTGAGTATGGCTACACCTTC	few	-	TRBV5-1	TRBJ1-2
CASSLDGAKNIQHF	TGTGCCAGCAGTTTAGACGGAGCCAAAAACATTCAGCACTTC	-	-	TRBV12-3/TRBV12-4	TRBJ2-4
CASSQGQGATEAFF	TGTGCCAGCAGCCAGGGACAGGGGGCGACTGAAGCTTTCTTT	many	TRBD1	TRBV9	TRBJ1-1
CATSGGGEAFF	TGTGCCACCAGTGGGGGTGGCGAAGCTTTCTTT	few	-	TRBV24-1	TRBJ1-1
CASSLAPSNEQFF	TGTGCCAGCAGCTTAGCGCCGAGTAATGAGCAGTTCTTC	many	-	TRBV7-2	TRBJ2-1
CASSYSPGQGKGYTF	TGTGCCAGCAGTTACTCCCCTGGACAGGGGAAAGGCTACACCTTC	-	TRBD1	TRBV6-5	TRBJ1-2
CASSMGWKWYF	TGTGCCAGTAGTATGGGGTGGAAGTGGTATTTT	many	-	TRBV19	TRBJ2-3
CASSSFTDTGELFF	TGTGCCAGCAGCTCATTTACGGACACCGGGGAGCTGTTTTTT	-	-	TRBV7-9	TRBJ2-2
CASSSRRGGPSYPTDTQYF	TGTGCCAGCAGCTCCCGGCGTGGGGGCCCTTCATACCCCACAGATACGCAGTATTTT	-	-	TRBV12-3/TRBV12-4	TRBJ2-3
CSGADGYEQYF	TGCAGCGGGGCCGACGGTTACGAGCAGTACTTC	-	-	TRBV29-1	TRBJ2-7
CASSQDRGRGASSYEQYF	TGCGCCAGCAGCCAAGATCGGGGACGGGGGGCGAGCTCCTACGAGCAGTACTTC	-	-	TRBV4-1	TRBJ2-7
CSARDDRDRGWWDNYGYTF	TGCAGTGCTAGAGACGATCGAGACAGGGGATGGTGGGATAACTATGGCTACACCTTC	-	TRBD1	TRBV20-1	TRBJ1-2
CASSPTGSDEQFF	TGTGCCAGCAGTCCGACAGGGTCGGATGAGCAGTTCTTC	-	TRBD1	TRBV6-6	TRBJ2-1
CASSSSVAGGQTQYF	TGTGCCAGCAGCTCTAGTGTCGCTGGAGGGCAGACCCAGTACTTC	few	-	TRBV7-2	TRBJ2-5
CASSSQGGTDTQYF	TGTGCCAGCAGCTCGCAGGGGGGCACAGATACGCAGTATTTT	many	TRBD1	TRBV7-3	TRBJ2-3
CASRTDKNTEAFF	TGCGCCAGCAGGACTGATAAGAACACTGAAGCTTTCTTT	many	-	TRBV5-1	TRBJ1-1
CASSGGSLGIQYF	TGCGCCAGCAGCGGAGGGAGTTTAGGCATTCAGTACTTC	-	-	TRBV4-3	TRBJ2-4
CASSPEGVDEQFF	TGCGCCAGCAGCCCCGAGGGGGTTGATGAGCAGTTCTTC	few	-	TRBV5-1	TRBJ2-1
CASTLVRNTGELFF	TGCGCCAGCACCCTTGTCAGGAACACCGGGGAGCTGTTTTTT	few	-	TRBV5-1	TRBJ2-2
CSVDVRTNYGYTF	TGCAGCGTTGATGTCCGGACTAACTATGGCTACACCTTC	-	-	TRBV29-1	TRBJ1-2
CASSQDVSYTF	TGTGCCAGCAGCCAAGATGTTAGCTACACCTTC	few	-	TRBV14	TRBJ1-2
CASSTRTVNTEAFF	TGTGCCAGCAGCACTAGAACAGTAAACACTGAAGCTTTCTTT	-	-	TRBV7-9	TRBJ1-1
CASSATPGTGAGELFF	TGTGCCAGCAGTGCCACCCCCGGGACAGGGGCCGGGGAGCTGTTTTTT	few	TRBD1	TRBV25-1	TRBJ2-2
CASSQGTADGNEKLFF	TGCGCCAGCAGCCAAGGAACGGCAGATGGTAATGAAAAACTGTTTTTT	many	-	TRBV4-1	TRBJ1-4
CASKKSGNSNQPQHF	TGTGCCAGCAAGAAATCAGGAAACAGCAATCAGCCCCAGCATTTT	-	-	TRBV2	TRBJ1-5